Sequencing of this T cell receptor (beta chain) was carried out in a study of T-cell reconstitution after alpha-beta-depleted transplantation in children. Trimming at V came to 3 bases and at J to 4 bases, leaving 3 bases not matched to a gene. Per the germline V gene, CDR1 is SQVTM and CDR2 is ANQGSEA. The CDR3 spans 13 residues. Researchers prepared the TCRbeta library using unique molecular identifiers, the study reports. One entry per CDR3 protein, called by TCRdb with MiXCR from the PCR reads. The sample holds approximately 270,000 distinct CDR3 sequences, roughly 9.5% seen once. Sample: PBMCs from the stem cell graft donor, taken from the stem cell graft. J is TRBJ1-2 and V is TRBV29-1; 9 bases fit TRBD1. This clonotype was obtained from a human donor who donated a stem cell graft to a child with SCID. CDR3 coding DNA: TGCAGCGTTGATGACAGGGGGGCCTATGGCTACACCTTC. Its translation: CSVDDRGAYGYTF. The full variable domain, with the rest looked up from reference TRBV29-1 and TRBJ1-2, is SAVISQKPSRDICQRGTSLTIQCQVDSQVTMMFWYRQQPGQSLTLIATANQGSEATYESGFVIDKFPISRPNLTFSTLTVSNMSPEDSSIYLCSVDDRGAYGYTFGSGTRLTVV.